The next 18 T cell receptor beta chains were all read from a single sample in a study of CD8 T cells in Susac syndrome. An input of about 0.5 to 1 ug of RNA was subjected to reverse transcription using random hexamers. From the immunoSEQ multiplex PCR reads, TCRdb called clonotypes with MiXCR, one entry per CDR3 protein. The data show 400,000 or so distinct CDR3 sequences, with approximately 89% seen just once and 0.12% held by the top ten. Sequencing was carried out using CD8+ T cells from PBMCs. Receptors originate from a human donor with multiple sclerosis.

V gene TRBV4-1 combines with J gene TRBJ1-1; tentative D call: TRBD1 (6 bases). V lost 7 bases and J 1 base, leaving 10 bases between the germline ends. The CDR3 has 13 residues. Germline V gene sequence: CDR1 MGHRA, CDR2 YSYEKL. CDR3 protein: CASKTGTNTEAFF. The CDR3 bases are TGCGCCAGCAAAACAGGGACGAACACTGAAGCTTTCTTT.

This clonotype was observed a single time. This rearrangement joins TRBV27 to TRBJ2-2, with no clear D. The germline V gene encodes CDR1 MNHEY and CDR2 SMNVEV (reference sequence). Trimming removed 0 bases from V and 1 base from J, with 12 bases in between. The CDR3 spans 17 residues. CDR3 sequence reads: CASSLSLDLVNTGELFF. The CDR3 bases are TGTGCCAGCAGTTTATCACTCGACCTAGTGAACACCGGGGAGCTGTTTTTT.

This clonotype was seen once. V usage is TRBV5-8 and J usage is TRBJ2-1; 9 nucleotides align to TRBD2. This CDR3 comprises 17 residues. The ends lost 1 base at V and 5 bases at J; junction bases unmatched: 10. Germline CDR1 reads SGHTS; CDR2 reads YDEGEE. CDR3 in DNA: TGTGCCAGCAGCTTGATGGGCGGGAGGGAAGTAGACAATGAGCAGTTCTTC. Its protein is CASSLMGGREVDNEQFF.

CDR3 loop: CASSITGPGDEQFF. The CDR3, as DNA: TGTGCCAGCAGCATAACGGGGCCCGGTGATGAGCAGTTCTTC. The V and J genes are TRBV11-2 and TRBJ2-1; TRBD1 or TRBD2 may be the D gene (5 bases each). Looked up from germline, CDR1 is SGHAT and CDR2 is FQNNGV. CDR3 length: 14 residues. V lost 5 bases, J lost 8 bases, and 16 bases lay in between.

In its sample, this clonotype was seen once. The V call is TRBV7-8, the J call TRBJ1-5, with 7 positions matching TRBD1. The CDR3 contains 16 residues. V trimming: 1 base; J trimming: 6 bases; junction bases outside the gene matches: 9. Germline lookup yields CDR1 SGHVS and CDR2 FQNEAQ. The CDR3 protein is CASSLEGGFPFQPQHF. The DNA of the CDR3 is TGTGCCAGCAGCTTAGAAGGGGGCTTCCCATTTCAGCCCCAGCATTTT.

This rearrangement joins TRBV9 to TRBJ2-7, with TRBD2 identical over 8 bases. This CDR3 has 16 amino acids. Germline V lookup: CDR1 SGDLS, CDR2 YYNGEE. Losses at the gene ends were 4 bases for V and 4 bases for J; bases not matched to a gene: 13. The CDR3 here is CASSSSAVAGTYEQYF. CDR3 coding DNA: TGTGCCAGCAGCTCCTCTGCAGTAGCGGGAACGTACGAGCAGTACTTC.

The chain is built from TRBV5-1 and TRBJ2-1; D gene uncertain. Germline lookup yields CDR1 SGHRS and CDR2 YFSETQ. This CDR3 has 14 amino acids. V lost 0 bases and J 5 bases, leaving 9 bases between the germline ends. The CDR3 sequence is CASSLVASNNEQFF. The CDR3, as DNA: TGCGCCAGCAGCTTGGTCGCCTCAAACAATGAGCAGTTCTTC.

This sequence joins TRBV7-2 and TRBJ2-3; D gene unclear. Germline assignment: CDR1 SGHTA and CDR2 FQGNSA. The ends were cut back, 5 bases at V and 1 base at J, with 10 bases in the middle. The CDR3 contains 14 residues. CDR3 DNA sequence: TGTGCCAGCAGCACCGCTTCCCGCACAGATACGCAGTATTTT. It specifies CASSTASRTDTQYF.

This clonotype was counted a single time. The chain recombines TRBV7-9 with TRBJ2-4, with TRBD2 identical over 7 bases. The germline gives CDR1 SEHNR, CDR2 FQNEAQ (reference sequence). The CDR3 extends over 17 amino acids. J lost 6 bases, V lost 5 bases, and 16 bases had no gene match. This CDR3 is CASSTNNPGRAGNIQYF. The DNA of the CDR3 is TGTGCCAGCAGCACCAACAACCCAGGGAGGGCCGGAAACATTCAGTACTTC. The full variable domain, its missing parts supplied by reference TRBV7-9 and TRBJ2-4, is DTGVSQNPRHKITKRGQNVTFRCDPISEHNRLYWYRQTLGQGPEFLTYFQNEAQLEKSRLLSDRFSAERPKGSFSTLEIQRTEQGDSAMYLCASSTNNPGRAGNIQYFGAGTRLSVL.

V gene TRBV5-5 combines with J gene TRBJ2-7; TRBD2 aligns across 8 bases. The length of the CDR3 is 17 residues. V shed 7 bases and J 2 bases; nucleotides not matched to a gene: 17. Germline-derived CDR1 and CDR2 are SGHKS and YYEKEE (reference sequence). CDR3 sequence: CASVVASTSAPTYEQYF. The CDR3 DNA follows: TGTGCCAGCGTCGTGGCGTCGACTAGCGCTCCTACCTACGAGCAGTACTTC.

This chain connects TRBV30 to TRBJ1-1; 8 bases map to TRBD1. Trimming at V came to 8 bases and at J to 4 bases, leaving 0 bases not matched to a gene. Looked up from germline, CDR1 is GTSNPN and CDR2 is SVGIG (reference sequence). The CDR3 loop spans 10 amino acids. The CDR3, as DNA: TGTGCCCAGGGGGCCACTGAAGCTTTCTTT. This encodes CAQGATEAFF.

V and J are TRBV20-1 and TRBJ2-7, with 7 nucleotides matching TRBD1. The CDR3 loop spans 18 amino acids. Germline V gives CDR1 DFQATT, CDR2 SNEGSKA (reference sequence). V lost 5 bases, J lost 0 bases, and 19 bases stayed unmatched. The CDR3 DNA is TGCAGTGCTCGCTCAGACAGGGTTGACCTCCTTAGCTCCTACGAGCAGTACTTC. Amino acids: CSARSDRVDLLSSYEQYF.

The CDR3 region is CSVEFQGTGLLETQYF. Written as DNA, the CDR3 is TGCAGCGTTGAATTTCAGGGGACAGGGCTTTTGGAGACCCAGTACTTC. The J gene is TRBJ2-5, the V gene TRBV29-1; 9 bases map to TRBD1. Germline CDR1 SQVTM, CDR2 ANQGSEA. The V gene end was trimmed by 2 bases and the J gene end by 5 bases; junction bases not matched to a gene: 12. The CDR3 runs to 16 residues.

This clonotype was counted only a few times. The V call is TRBV6-1, the J call TRBJ1-5; possibly TRBD1 for D (5 bases). Germline V lookup: CDR1 MNHNS, CDR2 SASEGT. The CDR3 has 15 residues. V lost 7 bases to trimming and J lost 7 bases, with 20 bases between them. CDR3 sequence reads: CASTPFQGSGQPQHF. CDR3 in DNA: TGTGCCAGCACTCCGTTCCAGGGTTCCGGACAGCCCCAGCATTTT.

The chain couples TRBV27 to TRBJ2-1; D call uncertain. The CDR3 extends over 15 amino acids. Germline V gene lookup returns CDR1 MNHEY and CDR2 SMNVEV (reference sequence). The V gene lost 4 bases and the J gene lost 4 bases, with 14 bases spanning the gap. The chain's CDR3 is CASSSIPLDYNEQFF. CDR3 in DNA: TGTGCCAGCAGTTCCATCCCGCTAGATTACAATGAGCAGTTCTTC.

V usage is TRBV5-6 and J usage is TRBJ2-7; D not certain. CDR1 is SGHDT, CDR2 YYEEEE, per germline. The CDR3 has 13 amino acids. Trimming removed 1 base at V and 3 bases at J, with 8 bases between. DNA of the CDR3: TGTGCCAGCAGCTTGCCGGAACTCTACGAGCAGTACTTC. It yields the protein CASSLPELYEQYF.

This chain uses TRBV7-8 with TRBJ2-1; D is perhaps TRBD1 or TRBD2 (5 bases each). CDR3 length: 17 residues. Germline V lookup: CDR1 SGHVS, CDR2 FQNEAQ. V was shortened by 10 bases and J by 5 bases, with 27 bases between the two germline ends. CDR3 amino acids: CATLRTIPGPNNNEQFF. As DNA, the CDR3 is TGTGCCACCCTCCGTACCATACCGGGACCGAACAACAATGAGCAGTTCTTC. The full variable domain, with the rest looked up from reference TRBV7-8 and TRBJ2-1, is GAGVSQSPRYKVAKRGQDVALRCDPISGHVSLFWYQQALGQGPEFLTYFQNEAQLDKSGLPSDRFFAERPEGSVSTLKIQRTQQEDSAVYLCATLRTIPGPNNNEQFFGPGTRLTVL.

The rearrangement links TRBV4-1 to TRBJ2-7; 9 nucleotides agree with TRBD1. Germline V gives CDR1 MGHRA, CDR2 YSYEKL. The CDR3 has 15 residues. V trimming: 3 bases; J trimming: 6 bases; junction bases outside the gene matches: 9. CDR3: CASSQPGQGFFEQYF. The CDR3 nucleotides are TGCGCCAGCAGCCAGCCGGGACAGGGTTTTTTCGAGCAGTACTTC.